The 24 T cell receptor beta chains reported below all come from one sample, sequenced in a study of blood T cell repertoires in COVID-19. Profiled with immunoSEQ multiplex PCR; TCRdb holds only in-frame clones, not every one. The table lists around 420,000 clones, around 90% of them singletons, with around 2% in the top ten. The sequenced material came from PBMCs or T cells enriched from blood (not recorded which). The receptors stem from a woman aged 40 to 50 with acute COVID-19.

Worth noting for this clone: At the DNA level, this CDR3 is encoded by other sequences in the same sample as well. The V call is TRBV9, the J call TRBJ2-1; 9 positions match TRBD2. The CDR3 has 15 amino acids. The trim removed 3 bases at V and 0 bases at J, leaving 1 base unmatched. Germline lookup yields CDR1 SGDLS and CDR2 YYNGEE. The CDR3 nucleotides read TGTGCCAGCAGCGCGCGGGGGGGCTCCTACAATGAGCAGTTCTTC. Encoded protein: CASSARGGSYNEQFF.

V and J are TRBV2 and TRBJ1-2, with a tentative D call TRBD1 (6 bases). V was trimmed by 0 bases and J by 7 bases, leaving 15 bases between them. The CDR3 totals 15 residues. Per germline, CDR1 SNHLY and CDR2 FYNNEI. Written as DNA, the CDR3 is TGTGCCAGCAGTGAAGCGCTGGGGGCTTCGGTTGGCTACACCTTC. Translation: CASSEALGASVGYTF.

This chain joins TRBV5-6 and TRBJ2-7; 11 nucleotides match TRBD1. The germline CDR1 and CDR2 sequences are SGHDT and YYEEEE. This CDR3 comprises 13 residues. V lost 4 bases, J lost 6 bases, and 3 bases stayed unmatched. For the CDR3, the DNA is TGTGCCAGCAGCCGGGGGACAGGGGGCGAGCAGTACTTC. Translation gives CASSRGTGGEQYF.

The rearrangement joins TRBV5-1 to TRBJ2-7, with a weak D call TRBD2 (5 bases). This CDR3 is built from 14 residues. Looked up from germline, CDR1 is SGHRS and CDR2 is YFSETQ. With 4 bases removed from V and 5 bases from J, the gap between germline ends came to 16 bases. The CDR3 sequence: CASSLGPEAHEQYF. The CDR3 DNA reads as TGCGCCAGCAGCCTAGGGCCGGAGGCCCACGAGCAGTACTTC.

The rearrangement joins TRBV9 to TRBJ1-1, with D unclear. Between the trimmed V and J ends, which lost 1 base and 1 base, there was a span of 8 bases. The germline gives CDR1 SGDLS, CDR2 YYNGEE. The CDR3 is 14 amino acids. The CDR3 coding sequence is TGTGCCAGCAGCGTATCGGGTGGGAACACTGAAGCTTTCTTT. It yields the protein CASSVSGGNTEAFF.

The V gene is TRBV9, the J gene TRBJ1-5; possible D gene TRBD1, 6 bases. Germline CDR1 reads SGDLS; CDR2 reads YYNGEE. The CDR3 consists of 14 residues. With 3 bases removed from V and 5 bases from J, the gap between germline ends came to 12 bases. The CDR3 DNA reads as TGTGCCAGCAGCGCAACAGGGAAAGATCAGCCCCAGCATTTT. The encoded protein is CASSATGKDQPQHF. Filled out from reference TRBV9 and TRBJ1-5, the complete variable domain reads DSGVTQTPKHLITATGQRVTLRCSPRSGDLSVYWYQQSLDQGLQFLIQYYNGEERAKGNILERFSAQQFPDLHSELNLSSLELGDSALYFCASSATGKDQPQHFGDGTRLSIL.

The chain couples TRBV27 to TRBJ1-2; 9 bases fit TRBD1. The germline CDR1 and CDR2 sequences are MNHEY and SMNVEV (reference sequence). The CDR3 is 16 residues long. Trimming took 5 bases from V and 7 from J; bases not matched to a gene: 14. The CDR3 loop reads CASSPGDRVLLGGYTF. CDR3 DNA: TGTGCCAGCAGTCCGGGGGACAGGGTACTTTTGGGTGGCTACACCTTC.

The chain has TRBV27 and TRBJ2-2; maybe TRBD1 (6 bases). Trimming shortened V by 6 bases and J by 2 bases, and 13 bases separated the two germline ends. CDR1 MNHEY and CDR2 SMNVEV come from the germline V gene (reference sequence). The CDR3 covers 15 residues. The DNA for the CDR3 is TGTGCCAGCAGCCTAAGGACAGTAAACACCGGGGAGCTGTTTTTT. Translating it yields CASSLRTVNTGELFF.

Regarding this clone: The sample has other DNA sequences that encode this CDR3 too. CDR3 sequence: CASSHNSGRDPLHF. CDR3 in DNA: TGTGCCAGCAGCCATAACTCAGGACGGGATCCCCTCCACTTT. The V gene is TRBV5-4, the J gene TRBJ1-6; D not certain. The germline V gene has CDR1 SGHNT and CDR2 YYREEE (reference sequence). The ends were cut back, 4 bases at V and 13 bases at J, with 18 bases in the middle. The CDR3 contains 14 residues.

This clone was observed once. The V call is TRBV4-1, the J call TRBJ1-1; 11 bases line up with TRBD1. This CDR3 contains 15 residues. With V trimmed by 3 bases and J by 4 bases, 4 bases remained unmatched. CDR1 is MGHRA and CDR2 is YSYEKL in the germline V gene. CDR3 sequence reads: CASSHPGTGGTEAFF. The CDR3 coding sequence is TGCGCCAGCAGCCATCCCGGGACAGGGGGCACTGAAGCTTTCTTT.

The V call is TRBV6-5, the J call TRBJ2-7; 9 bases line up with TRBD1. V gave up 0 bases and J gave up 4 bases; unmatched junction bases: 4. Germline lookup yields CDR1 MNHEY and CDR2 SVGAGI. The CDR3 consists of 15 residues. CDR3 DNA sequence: TGTGCCAGCAGTTACTCTGGGACAGGGAATTACGAGCAGTACTTC. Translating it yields CASSYSGTGNYEQYF.

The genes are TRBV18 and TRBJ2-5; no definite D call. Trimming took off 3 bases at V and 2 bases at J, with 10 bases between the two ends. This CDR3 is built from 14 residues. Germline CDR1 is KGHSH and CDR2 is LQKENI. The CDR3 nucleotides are TGTGCCAGCTCACCGTCTTCCGGTCAAGAGACCCAGTACTTC. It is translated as CASSPSSGQETQYF.

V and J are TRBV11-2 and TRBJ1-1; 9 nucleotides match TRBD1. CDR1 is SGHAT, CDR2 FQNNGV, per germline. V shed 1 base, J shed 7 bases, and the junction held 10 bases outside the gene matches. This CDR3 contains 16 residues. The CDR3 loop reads CASSLGLKGTGSEAFF. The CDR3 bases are TGTGCCAGCAGCTTAGGACTAAAAGGGACAGGGAGTGAAGCTTTCTTT.

CDR3 loop: CASSENRMGGSGNTIYF. CDR3 coding DNA: TGCGCCAGCAGTGAGAACCGAATGGGGGGATCTGGAAACACCATATATTTT. The chain is built from TRBV10-1 and TRBJ1-3, with D perhaps TRBD1 (5 bases). Germline lookup yields CDR1 WNHNN and CDR2 SYGVQD (reference sequence). CDR3 length: 17 residues. Deletions cut 2 bases from V and 1 base from J, with 15 bases between.

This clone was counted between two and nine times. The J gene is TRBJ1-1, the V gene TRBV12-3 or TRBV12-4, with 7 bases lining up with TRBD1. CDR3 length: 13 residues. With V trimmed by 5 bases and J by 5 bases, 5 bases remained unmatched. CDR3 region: CASSIRGQTEAFF. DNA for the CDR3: TGTGCCAGCAGTATAAGGGGGCAAACTGAAGCTTTCTTT.

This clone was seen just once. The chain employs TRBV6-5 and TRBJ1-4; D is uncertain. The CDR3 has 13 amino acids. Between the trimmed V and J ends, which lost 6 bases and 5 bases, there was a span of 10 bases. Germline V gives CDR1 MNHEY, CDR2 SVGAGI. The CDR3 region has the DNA TGTGCCAGCAGCCCCGGGATAAATGAAAAACTGTTTTTT. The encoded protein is CASSPGINEKLFF.

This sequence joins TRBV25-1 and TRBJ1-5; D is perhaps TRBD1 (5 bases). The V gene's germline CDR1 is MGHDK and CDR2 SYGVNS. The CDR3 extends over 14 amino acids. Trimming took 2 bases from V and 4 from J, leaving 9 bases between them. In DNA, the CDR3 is TGTGCCAGCAGTGAACGGCGGACAAATCAGCCCCAGCATTTT. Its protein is CASSERRTNQPQHF.

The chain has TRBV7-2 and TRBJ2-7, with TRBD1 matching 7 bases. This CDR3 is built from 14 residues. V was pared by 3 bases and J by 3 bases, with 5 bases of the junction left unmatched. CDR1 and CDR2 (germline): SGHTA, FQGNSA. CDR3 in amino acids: CASSFPGGGYEQYF. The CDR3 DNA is TGTGCCAGCAGCTTTCCAGGGGGTGGCTACGAGCAGTACTTC. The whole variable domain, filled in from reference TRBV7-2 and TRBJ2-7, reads GAGVSQSPSNKVTEKGKDVELRCDPISGHTALYWYRQSLGQGLEFLIYFQGNSAPDKSGLPSDRFSAERTGGSVSTLTIQRTQQEDSAVYLCASSFPGGGYEQYFGPGTRLTVT.

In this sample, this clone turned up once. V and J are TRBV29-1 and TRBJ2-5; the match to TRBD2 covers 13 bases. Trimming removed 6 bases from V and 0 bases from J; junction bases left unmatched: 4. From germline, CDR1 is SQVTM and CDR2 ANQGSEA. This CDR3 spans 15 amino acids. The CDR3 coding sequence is TGCAGCGTCGGGACTAGCGGGACCTACCAAGAGACCCAGTACTTC. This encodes CSVGTSGTYQETQYF.

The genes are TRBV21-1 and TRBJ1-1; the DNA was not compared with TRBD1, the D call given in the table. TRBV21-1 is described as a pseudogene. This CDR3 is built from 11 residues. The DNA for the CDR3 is TGCCAAAAGGGGGTGAACACTGAAGCTTTCTTT. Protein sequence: CQKGVNTEAFF.

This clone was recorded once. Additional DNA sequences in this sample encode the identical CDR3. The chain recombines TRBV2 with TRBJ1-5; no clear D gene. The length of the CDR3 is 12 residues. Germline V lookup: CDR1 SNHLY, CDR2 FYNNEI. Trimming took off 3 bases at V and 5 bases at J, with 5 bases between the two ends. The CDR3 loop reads CASSDRDQPQHF. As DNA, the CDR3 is TGTGCCAGCAGTGATCGGGATCAGCCCCAGCATTTT.

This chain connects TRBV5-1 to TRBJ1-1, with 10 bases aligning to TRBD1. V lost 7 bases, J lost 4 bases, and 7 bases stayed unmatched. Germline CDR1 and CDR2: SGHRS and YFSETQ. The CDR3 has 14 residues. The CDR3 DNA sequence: TGCGCCAGCCGCAGGGACAGGGGAGGCACTGAAGCTTTCTTT. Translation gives CASRRDRGGTEAFF. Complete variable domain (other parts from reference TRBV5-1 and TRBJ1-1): KAGVTQTPRYLIKTRGQQVTLSCSPISGHRSVSWYQQTPGQGLQFLFEYFSETQRNKGNFPGRFSGRQFSNSRSEMNVSTLELGDSALYLCASRRDRGGTEAFFGQGTRLTVV.

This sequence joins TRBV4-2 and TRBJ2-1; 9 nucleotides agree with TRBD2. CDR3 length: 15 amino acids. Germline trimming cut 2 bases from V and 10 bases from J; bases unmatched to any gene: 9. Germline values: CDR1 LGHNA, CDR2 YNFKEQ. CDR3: CASSQSGGGAPEQFF. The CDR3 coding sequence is TGTGCCAGCAGCCAATCGGGCGGGGGGGCCCCCGAGCAGTTCTTC.

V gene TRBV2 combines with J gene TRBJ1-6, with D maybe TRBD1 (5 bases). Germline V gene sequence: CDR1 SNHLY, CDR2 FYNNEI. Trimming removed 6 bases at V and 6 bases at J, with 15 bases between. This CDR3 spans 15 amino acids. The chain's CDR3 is CASSLSREGNSPLHF. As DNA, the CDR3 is TGTGCCAGCAGCCTTTCCAGGGAGGGTAATTCACCCCTCCACTTT.